These 28 T cell receptor beta chains originate from one sample sequenced in a study of blood T cell repertoires in COVID-19 (dated by TCRdb to the early 2020s). The library was obtained by the immunoSEQ multiplex PCR assay. This is the immuneACCESS table as TCRdb keeps it, with only in-frame sequences that have V and J called. A part of the clones is gone; compared with another copy, unresolved V genes explain less than half, and the rest is unexplained. Present in this sample are about 190,000 clones, around nine tenths of which were seen just once. About 22% of the sample is held by the ten biggest clonotypes. Specimen: peripheral blood. The receptor set was obtained from a man between 60 and 75 years old with active or convalescent COVID-19.

V usage is TRBV5-4 and J usage is TRBJ1-2; perhaps TRBD1 as D (5 bases). This CDR3 contains 14 residues. CDR1 and CDR2 from the germline V gene are SGHNT and YYREEE (reference sequence). Trimming pared 2 bases from V and 4 bases from J, leaving 12 bases between. The CDR3 reads CASSFAGTSYGYTF. In DNA form, the CDR3 reads TGTGCCAGCAGCTTTGCTGGGACTAGCTATGGCTACACCTTC.

For this clone: At the DNA level, this CDR3 is encoded by other sequences in the same sample as well. This rearrangement joins TRBV19 to TRBJ1-5; maybe TRBD1 (5 bases). Trimming stripped 3 bases from V and 4 bases from J, with 10 bases between. CDR1 and CDR2 (germline): LNHDA, SQIVND (reference sequence). The CDR3 is 14 amino acids. The CDR3 loop is CASSIESGNQPQHF. Written as DNA, the CDR3 is TGTGCCAGTAGTATTGAATCAGGGAATCAGCCCCAGCATTTT.

The V gene is TRBV28, the J gene TRBJ2-1; 13 bases fit TRBD2. V lost 5 bases, J lost 4 bases, and 5 bases stayed unmatched. Germline V gene sequence: CDR1 MDHEN, CDR2 SYDVKM. CDR3 length equals 16 residues. CDR3 sequence: CASSGGTSGEYNEQFF. The CDR3, as DNA: TGTGCCAGCAGTGGAGGGACTAGCGGGGAATACAATGAGCAGTTCTTC.

V and J are TRBV11-3 and TRBJ2-1; D perhaps matches TRBD1 (6 bases). Trimming shortened V by 5 bases and J by 6 bases, and 11 bases separated the two germline ends. The CDR3 loop spans 13 amino acids. CDR1 and CDR2 from the germline V gene are SGHNT and YENEEA. The DNA for the CDR3 is TGTGCCAGCAGCCACAGGGCCGGCAATGAGCAGTTCTTC. Protein: CASSHRAGNEQFF. Supplemented by reference TRBV11-3 and TRBJ2-1, the full variable domain reads EAGVVQSPRYKIIEKKQPVAFWCNPISGHNTLYWYLQNLGQGPELLIRYENEEAVDDSQLPKDRFSAERLKGVDSTLKIQPAELGDSAVYLCASSHRAGNEQFFGPGTRLTVL.

The V and J genes are TRBV14 and TRBJ1-4, with a possible D match to TRBD1 (6 bases). This CDR3 contains 16 residues. V was clipped by 1 base and J by 8 bases, with 17 bases between them. The germline V gene encodes CDR1 SGHDN and CDR2 FVKESK. The CDR3: CASSQVGTGTSEKLFF. The CDR3 DNA reads TGTGCCAGCAGCCAAGTTGGGACCGGGACAAGCGAAAAACTGTTTTTT.

The V call is TRBV4-1, the J call TRBJ2-1; 10 nucleotides align to TRBD1. Germline V gene lookup returns CDR1 MGHRA and CDR2 YSYEKL. The CDR3 length is 15 residues. With 4 bases clipped from V and 5 bases from J, the junction kept 5 bases outside the gene matches. The CDR3 reads CASSPGQGSNNEQFF. The DNA for the CDR3 is TGCGCCAGCAGCCCGGGACAGGGGTCGAACAATGAGCAGTTCTTC.

The chain uses TRBV19 and TRBJ1-2; 7 bases agree with TRBD1. The CDR3 covers 14 residues. The V gene's germline CDR1 is LNHDA and CDR2 SQIVND (reference sequence). The trim removed 7 bases at V and 4 bases at J, leaving 9 bases unmatched. CDR3 sequence reads: CASIKQGSGYGYTF. The DNA of the CDR3 is TGTGCCAGTATCAAACAGGGGTCGGGCTATGGCTACACCTTC.

Only a few counts were recorded for this clone. The J gene is TRBJ2-1, the V gene TRBV6-6; 11 bases map to TRBD2. Per the germline V gene, CDR1 is MNHNY and CDR2 is SVGAGI (reference sequence). The CDR3 spans 19 residues. Unmatched junction bases numbered 18, after V lost 5 bases and J lost 6 bases. CDR3 nucleotides: TGTGCCAGCAGTCAACTCTTAGCGGGGGGGCCAGGTTGGTCCAATGAGCAGTTCTTC. It yields the protein CASSQLLAGGPGWSNEQFF.

This sequence joins TRBV14 and TRBJ2-3; 8 bases match TRBD2. Germline trimming cut 0 bases from V and 2 bases from J; bases unmatched to any gene: 4. CDR1 is SGHDN, CDR2 FVKESK, per germline. The CDR3 is 16 residues long. In DNA, the CDR3 is TGTGCCAGCAGCCAAGATACGGGGGGGGACACAGATACGCAGTATTTT. This gives the protein CASSQDTGGDTDTQYF.

The chain combines TRBV21-1 with TRBJ1-2. TRBV21-1 is tagged as a pseudogene. The CDR3 is 15 residues long. The CDR3 is CASSKVTEPWDGYTF. In DNA, the CDR3 is TGTGCCAGCAGCAAGGTTACGGAGCCATGGGATGGCTACACCTTC.

This CDR3 is CASSLPTDSYEQYF. CDR3 nucleotides: TGCGCCAGCAGCTTACCGACAGACTCCTACGAGCAGTACTTC. The chain links TRBV5-1 to TRBJ2-7; possible D gene TRBD1, 5 bases. Trimming cost V 2 bases and J 0 bases, with 9 bases left between them. In germline, CDR1 is SGHRS, CDR2 YFSETQ. CDR3 length: 14 amino acids.

The CDR3 coding sequence is TGTGCCAGCAGGAGGACAGGGGCGGGGGGATACGAGCAGTACTTC. Its translation is CASRRTGAGGYEQYF. The chain uses TRBV5-4 and TRBJ2-7; the D gene is possibly TRBD1 (9 bases). V was clipped by 5 bases and J by 4 bases, with 19 bases between them. The CDR3 sequence is 15 residues long. Germline CDR1 reads SGHNT; CDR2 reads YYREEE (reference sequence).

V gene TRBV15 combines with J gene TRBJ1-1, with D possibly being TRBD1 (6 bases). Trimming cost V 0 bases and J 0 bases, with 14 bases left between them. Per germline, CDR1 LNHNV and CDR2 YYDKDF (reference sequence). This CDR3 region has 17 residues. The CDR3 DNA reads TGTGCCACCAGCAGAGATAGGACAGAGATTATGAACACTGAAGCTTTCTTT. It encodes CATSRDRTEIMNTEAFF. Based on the CDR3 plus reference TRBV15 and TRBJ1-1, the full variable domain is DAMVIQNPRYQVTQFGKPVTLSCSQTLNHNVMYWYQQKSSQAPKLLFHYYDKDFNNEADTPDNFQSRRPNTSFCFLDIRSPGLGDTAMYLCATSRDRTEIMNTEAFFGQGTRLTVV.

The table lists this clone with a count of one. The same CDR3 can be traced to other DNA sequences in this sample. V gene TRBV5-1 combines with J gene TRBJ2-5; TRBD1 matches at 10 bases. V lost 4 bases, J lost 3 bases, and 3 bases stayed unmatched. Germline CDR1 is SGHRS and CDR2 is YFSETQ. The CDR3 length is 14 residues. CDR3 region: CASSRGTGEETQYF. Here the CDR3 DNA reads TGCGCCAGCAGCAGGGGGACAGGGGAAGAGACCCAGTACTTC.

The chain uses TRBV6-5 and TRBJ1-4, with a weak D call TRBD1 (5 bases). CDR3 size: 14 residues. Germline values: CDR1 MNHEY, CDR2 SVGAGI. V was clipped by 6 bases and J by 4 bases, with 12 bases between them. CDR3 protein: CASRTGTNNEKLFF. The CDR3 nucleotides read TGTGCCAGCAGGACCGGGACTAATAATGAAAAACTGTTTTTT.

The sample holds a few counts of this clone. This chain connects TRBV5-1 to TRBJ1-2; TRBD1 matches 8 bases. V trimming: 0 bases; J trimming: 8 bases; junction bases outside the gene matches: 3. Germline-derived CDR1 and CDR2 are SGHRS and YFSETQ. The CDR3 is 13 amino acids. The CDR3 region is CASSLGQGRGYTF. The CDR3 nucleotides are TGCGCCAGCAGCTTGGGACAGGGGAGAGGCTACACCTTC. Filled out from reference TRBV5-1 and TRBJ1-2, the complete variable domain reads KAGVTQTPRYLIKTRGQQVTLSCSPISGHRSVSWYQQTPGQGLQFLFEYFSETQRNKGNFPGRFSGRQFSNSRSEMNVSTLELGDSALYLCASSLGQGRGYTFGSGTRLTVV.

The J gene is TRBJ2-5, the V gene TRBV3-1 (or the pseudogene TRBV3-2), with TRBD2 identical over 10 bases. The CDR3 length is 16 residues. Germline lookup yields CDR1 LGHDT and CDR2 YNNKEL (reference sequence). Trimming cost V 1 base and J 1 base; bases outside gene matches: 3. For the CDR3, the DNA is TGTGCCAGCAGCCAAGGCAGGACTAGCGGCCAAGAGACCCAGTACTTC. Its translation is CASSQGRTSGQETQYF.

This chain uses TRBV20-1 with TRBJ1-2; D ambiguous. With 4 bases removed from V and 6 bases from J, the gap between germline ends came to 6 bases. The germline CDR1 and CDR2 sequences are DFQATT and SNEGSKA (reference sequence). CDR3 length: 10 amino acids. The CDR3 coding sequence is TGCAGTGCTACCGGGAATGGCTACACCTTC. Encoded protein: CSATGNGYTF.

The chain couples TRBV4-1 to TRBJ2-4, with 12 positions matching TRBD1. Germline V CDR1 and CDR2: MGHRA, YSYEKL. CDR3 length: 16 amino acids. The ends lost 0 bases at V and 6 bases at J; junction bases unmatched: 3. Written as DNA, the CDR3 is TGCGCCAGCAGCCAAGAACCGGGACAGGGGGCAAACATTCAGTACTTC. It translates to CASSQEPGQGANIQYF.

This clone came up once. The rearrangement uses TRBV7-2 and TRBJ1-3, with 7 bases fitting TRBD1. From germline, CDR1 is SGHTA and CDR2 FQGNSA. The CDR3 consists of 17 residues. The ends lost 3 bases at V and 0 bases at J; junction bases unmatched: 8. CDR3 residues: CASSLETGLVSGNTIYF. CDR3 bases: TGTGCCAGCAGCTTGGAGACAGGGCTAGTCTCTGGAAACACCATATATTTT.

The rearrangement joins TRBV6-4 to TRBJ2-5, with TRBD2 matching over 10 bases. Germline lookup yields CDR1 MRHNA and CDR2 SNTAGT. This CDR3 spans 16 amino acids. Unmatched junction bases numbered 12, after V lost 6 bases and J lost 5 bases. CDR3 region: CASRGKAGGPWETQYF. The CDR3 DNA follows: TGTGCCAGCAGGGGAAAAGCGGGGGGGCCTTGGGAGACCCAGTACTTC.

There are a few counts of this clone. The V and J genes are TRBV5-1 and TRBJ1-3, with 8 bases fitting TRBD1. The CDR3 sequence is 17 residues long. The V gene end was trimmed by 0 bases and the J gene end by 0 bases; junction bases not matched to a gene: 5. Germline V gene sequence: CDR1 SGHRS, CDR2 YFSETQ. CDR3 region: CASSLAGQASSGNTIYF. The CDR3 nucleotides read TGCGCCAGCAGCTTGGCGGGACAGGCGAGCTCTGGAAACACCATATATTTT. Complete variable domain (other parts from reference TRBV5-1 and TRBJ1-3): KAGVTQTPRYLIKTRGQQVTLSCSPISGHRSVSWYQQTPGQGLQFLFEYFSETQRNKGNFPGRFSGRQFSNSRSEMNVSTLELGDSALYLCASSLAGQASSGNTIYFGEGSWLTVV.

V and J are TRBV5-4 and TRBJ2-1; D unclear. CDR3 length equals 13 residues. In germline, CDR1 is SGHNT, CDR2 YYREEE (reference sequence). V lost 4 bases and J 6 bases, leaving 11 bases between the germline ends. DNA of the CDR3: TGTGCCAGCAGCCCCGATAGTGCCAATGAGCAGTTCTTC. It codes for CASSPDSANEQFF. The whole variable domain, remainder taken from reference TRBV5-4 and TRBJ2-1, is ETGVTQSPTHLIKTRGQQVTLRCSSQSGHNTVSWYQQALGQGPQFIFQYYREEENGRGNFPPRFSGLQFPNYSSELNVNALELDDSALYLCASSPDSANEQFFGPGTRLTVL.

In regard to this clone: Additional DNA sequences in this sample encode the identical CDR3. J is TRBJ2-5 and V is TRBV5-1, with D maybe TRBD1 (6 bases). Germline V gene sequence: CDR1 SGHRS, CDR2 YFSETQ. V lost 4 bases and J lost 2, with 12 bases in between. The CDR3 totals 14 residues. CDR3 region: CASSPGQSQETQYF. The CDR3 DNA reads TGCGCCAGCAGCCCCGGACAGAGTCAAGAGACCCAGTACTTC.

The chain joins TRBV4-2 to TRBJ2-5; 8 positions match TRBD1. Germline V gene data show CDR1 as LGHNA and CDR2 as YNFKEQ. The junction had 9 bases not matched to a gene; V was cut back by 0 bases and J by 6 bases. This CDR3 spans 16 amino acids. The CDR3 loop is CASSQDRVDRGKTQYF. The CDR3 DNA reads TGTGCCAGCAGCCAAGATCGGGTTGACAGGGGAAAGACCCAGTACTTC.

The chain uses TRBV6-5 and TRBJ1-2; 7 bases fit TRBD1. The CDR3 has 15 residues. Germline CDR1 reads MNHEY; CDR2 reads SVGAGI. V gave up 7 bases and J gave up 4 bases; unmatched junction bases: 12. This CDR3 reads CASTRTGASPYGYTF. The CDR3 DNA reads TGTGCCAGCACCCGAACAGGGGCGTCCCCCTATGGCTACACCTTC.

The chain couples TRBV4-1 to TRBJ2-7, with TRBD1 matching 11 bases. The CDR3 runs 15 residues. The germline gives CDR1 MGHRA, CDR2 YSYEKL. Trimming removed 3 bases from V and 3 bases from J; junction bases left unmatched: 4. CDR3 loop: CASSHSDRGLYEQYF. CDR3 nucleotide sequence: TGCGCCAGCAGCCATTCGGACAGGGGGCTCTACGAGCAGTACTTC.

The CDR3 sequence: CASKIGAAGNQPQHF. For the CDR3, the DNA is TGTGCCAGTAAAATTGGGGCGGCGGGCAATCAGCCCCAGCATTTT. The chain links TRBV27 to TRBJ1-5, with D perhaps TRBD1 (5 bases). V was shortened by 9 bases and J by 2 bases, with 17 bases between the two germline ends. CDR3 size: 15 residues. Germline loops: CDR1 MNHEY, CDR2 SMNVEV (reference sequence).